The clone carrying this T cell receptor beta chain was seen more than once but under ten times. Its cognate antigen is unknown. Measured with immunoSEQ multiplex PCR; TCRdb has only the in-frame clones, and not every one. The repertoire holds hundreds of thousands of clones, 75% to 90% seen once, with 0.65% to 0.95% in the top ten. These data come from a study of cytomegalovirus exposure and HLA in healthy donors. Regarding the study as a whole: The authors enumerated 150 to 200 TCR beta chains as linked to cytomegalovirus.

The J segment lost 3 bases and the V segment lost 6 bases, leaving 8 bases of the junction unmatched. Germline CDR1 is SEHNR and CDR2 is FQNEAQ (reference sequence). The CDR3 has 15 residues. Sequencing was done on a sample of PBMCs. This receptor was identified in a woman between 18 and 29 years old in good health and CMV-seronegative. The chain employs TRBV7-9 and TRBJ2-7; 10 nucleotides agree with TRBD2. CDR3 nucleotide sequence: TGTGCCAGCAGTTTTCTAGCGGGAGTGAACTACGAGCAGTACTTC. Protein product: CASSFLAGVNYEQYF.